The 30 T cell receptor beta chains below come from one sample, sequenced in a study of shared clonotypes between healthy human individuals. Using immunoSEQ multiplex PCR, the repertoire was profiled, and TCRdb retains in-frame clones only, with some absent. The sample has roughly 2,300,000 clones, roughly 90% seen once. Sequenced material: naive CD4+ T cells from PBMCs. Described subset: CD45RA+ positively selected. The receptors originated from a man between 18 and 29 years old in good health. Some clones in this sample may be carry-over from other donors' samples.

This clone was observed once. V gene TRBV6-6 combines with J gene TRBJ2-5, with D tentatively TRBD1 or TRBD2 (5 bases each). The CDR3 runs to 15 residues. CDR1 is MNHNY, CDR2 SVGAGI, per germline (reference sequence). Trimming took 6 bases from V and 0 from J, leaving 14 bases between them. CDR3 DNA: TGTGCCAGCAGGGGCCGGGGACGGCACCAAGAGACCCAGTACTTC. Translation: CASRGRGRHQETQYF.

CDR3 in amino acids: CASSPVVRRGQGQPQHF. CDR3 DNA sequence: TGTGCCAGCAGTCCAGTGGTACGAAGGGGCCAGGGTCAGCCCCAGCATTTT. This rearrangement joins TRBV27 to TRBJ1-5; tentative D call: TRBD1 (5 bases). The CDR3 runs 17 residues. The germline V gene has CDR1 MNHEY and CDR2 SMNVEV (reference sequence). The germline V and J ends were trimmed by 5 bases and 6 bases, with 23 bases remaining between them.

This chain links TRBV27 with TRBJ1-1; TRBD1 is a possible D gene (5 bases). The CDR3 loop spans 17 amino acids. Trimming removed 5 bases at V and 0 bases at J, with 19 bases between. CDR1 is MNHEY and CDR2 is SMNVEV in the germline V gene (reference sequence). The CDR3 loop is CASSATFFQGMNTEAFF. The CDR3 region has the DNA TGTGCCAGCAGTGCTACGTTCTTCCAGGGCATGAACACTGAAGCTTTCTTT.

CDR3 nucleotides: TGTGCCAGCAGACCCGGGACCCCTGGGGCCAACGTCCTGACTTTC. This gives the protein CASRPGTPGANVLTF. The chain carries TRBV6-5 and TRBJ2-6; either TRBD1 or TRBD2 may supply D (5 bases each). V was clipped by 6 bases and J by 2 bases, with 11 bases between them. Germline CDR1 MNHEY, CDR2 SVGAGI. CDR3 size: 15 residues.

This clone was detected only a few times. J is TRBJ1-4 and V is TRBV30, with D hard to call. The germline V gene encodes CDR1 GTSNPN and CDR2 SVGIG (reference sequence). V was shortened by 3 bases and J by 7 bases, with 15 bases between the two germline ends. The CDR3 covers 14 residues. The CDR3 reads CAWSLVGSGEKLFF. In DNA form, the CDR3 reads TGTGCCTGGAGCCTGGTAGGGAGCGGTGAAAAACTGTTTTTT.

In regard to this clone: With a much larger clone just one base away, this may be a read error. Different DNA sequences within this sample yield the same CDR3. The rearrangement joins TRBV5-5 to TRBJ2-5; D is possibly TRBD1 (5 bases). The V end was cut by 0 bases, the J end by 5 bases, with 5 bases between. The CDR3 contains 12 residues. CDR1 and CDR2 from the germline V gene are SGHKS and YYEKEE (reference sequence). The CDR3 DNA sequence: TGTGCCAGCAGCTTGGAGGGGGAGACCCAGTACTTC. Translated: CASSLEGETQYF.

The chain joins TRBV28 to TRBJ2-7; D is ambiguous. The V gene lost 1 base and the J gene lost 5 bases, with 15 bases spanning the gap. The CDR3 spans 15 residues. Germline lookup yields CDR1 MDHEN and CDR2 SYDVKM. CDR3 protein: CASSLFRARKNEQYF. The CDR3 coding sequence is TGTGCCAGCAGTTTATTTAGGGCCAGAAAGAACGAGCAGTACTTC.

The chain joins TRBV5-1 to TRBJ1-2; a weak D match, TRBD1 (5 bases). In germline, CDR1 is SGHRS, CDR2 YFSETQ. V gave up 0 bases and J gave up 2 bases, with 11 bases separating them. The CDR3 is 15 amino acids. CDR3 in amino acids: CASSLGQPLNYGYTF. As DNA, the CDR3 is TGCGCCAGCAGCTTGGGACAGCCCTTAAACTATGGCTACACCTTC.

This chain connects TRBV9 to TRBJ2-6; 7 positions agree with TRBD2. The V and J ends lost 2 bases and 0 bases, in that order; junction bases with no gene match: 5. From germline, CDR1 is SGDLS and CDR2 YYNGEE. The CDR3 contains 17 residues. CDR3 nucleotides: TGTGCCAGCAGCGTCACTAGCGACAACTCTGGGGCCAACGTCCTGACTTTC. It translates to CASSVTSDNSGANVLTF.

J is TRBJ2-2 and V is TRBV7-3; 9 bases agree with TRBD1. The CDR3 has 20 amino acids. Trimming cost V 5 bases and J 1 base; bases outside gene matches: 17. Germline V gene sequence: CDR1 SGHTA, CDR2 FQGTGA. This CDR3 is CASSQNGWSWGQGNTGELFF. CDR3 sequence (DNA): TGTGCCAGCAGCCAGAACGGTTGGTCTTGGGGACAGGGGAACACCGGGGAGCTGTTTTTT.

V and J are TRBV5-1 and TRBJ2-7, with TRBD1 as a possible D gene (5 bases). This CDR3 is built from 14 residues. CDR1 and CDR2 (germline): SGHRS, YFSETQ. Trimming removed 4 bases at V and 2 bases at J, with 13 bases between. The CDR3 DNA is TGCGCCAGCAGCCTGAACAGGCCCCCCTACGAGCAGTACTTC. This encodes CASSLNRPPYEQYF.

The V call is TRBV5-4, the J call TRBJ2-7; D is unclear. In germline, CDR1 is SGHNT, CDR2 YYREEE (reference sequence). The V end lost 2 bases, the J end lost 5 bases, and 14 bases lay between the germline ends. The length of the CDR3 is 14 residues. CDR3 nucleotide sequence: TGTGCCAGCAGCTTAGGGTCTTTCCGCGACGAGCAGTACTTC. It encodes CASSLGSFRDEQYF.

The CDR3, as DNA: TGTGCCAGCAGCCAAGTTGGGGGCGGGGGACGGACTGAAGCTTTCTTT. As protein: CASSQVGGGGRTEAFF. The rearrangement uses TRBV14 and TRBJ1-1; perhaps TRBD1 as D (6 bases). CDR1 is SGHDN and CDR2 is FVKESK in the germline V gene. The V end was cut by 1 base, the J end by 5 bases, with 17 bases between. This CDR3 is 16 amino acids long.

The chain joins TRBV29-1 to TRBJ2-7; no firm D call. In germline, CDR1 is SQVTM, CDR2 ANQGSEA. The germline V and J ends were trimmed by 4 bases and 4 bases, with 14 bases remaining between them. This CDR3 has 13 amino acids. The CDR3 sequence: CSVVIPGRYEQYF. The CDR3, as DNA: TGCAGCGTTGTAATACCTGGACGATACGAGCAGTACTTC.

The rearrangement links TRBV7-9 to TRBJ1-3; 8 bases line up with TRBD1. CDR1 and CDR2 (germline): SEHNR, FQNEAQ (reference sequence). The CDR3 runs 14 residues. J was trimmed by 2 bases and V by 7 bases; bases with no gene match: 4. DNA for the CDR3: TGTGCCAGCAACGACAGGGGAACTGGAAACACCATATATTTT. It translates to CASNDRGTGNTIYF. The variable domain in full, completed from reference TRBV7-9 and TRBJ1-3, reads DTGVSQNPRHKITKRGQNVTFRCDPISEHNRLYWYRQTLGQGPEFLTYFQNEAQLEKSRLLSDRFSAERPKGSFSTLEIQRTEQGDSAMYLCASNDRGTGNTIYFGEGSWLTVV.

J is TRBJ1-4 and V is TRBV6-5, with TRBD1 as a possible D gene (6 bases). CDR1 is MNHEY and CDR2 is SVGAGI in the germline V gene. V was pared by 6 bases and J by 7 bases, with 12 bases between. The CDR3 totals 13 residues. The CDR3 protein is CASSLDSFEKLFF. CDR3 in DNA: TGTGCCAGCAGCCTGGACAGCTTTGAAAAACTGTTTTTT.

This chain joins TRBV2 and TRBJ1-1, with D hard to call. Trimming removed 3 bases at V and 3 bases at J, with 8 bases between. The germline V gene has CDR1 SNHLY and CDR2 FYNNEI. The CDR3 loop spans 13 amino acids. Here the CDR3 DNA reads TGTGCCAGCAGTGATGTGAGGGACACTGAAGCTTTCTTT. The encoded protein is CASSDVRDTEAFF.

This sequence joins TRBV19 and TRBJ1-1, with D perhaps TRBD1 (5 bases). The CDR3 runs 12 residues. The germline V and J ends were trimmed by 5 bases and 4 bases, with 8 bases remaining between them. The germline V gene encodes CDR1 LNHDA and CDR2 SQIVND (reference sequence). CDR3 amino acids: CASSWGGTEAFF. Here the CDR3 DNA reads TGTGCCAGTAGTTGGGGGGGCACTGAAGCTTTCTTT.

In its sample, this clone was seen a few times. J is TRBJ1-1 and V is TRBV28; no definite D call. Trimming shortened V by 3 bases and J by 6 bases, and 8 bases separated the two germline ends. This CDR3 has 12 residues. CDR1 is MDHEN and CDR2 is SYDVKM in the germline V gene. This CDR3 reads CASSFGGSEAFF. For the CDR3, the DNA is TGTGCCAGCAGTTTCGGCGGGTCTGAAGCTTTCTTT.

This sequence joins TRBV7-8 and TRBJ2-5; the match to TRBD2 covers 8 bases. This CDR3 has 13 amino acids. Trimming at V came to 5 bases and at J to 4 bases, leaving 3 bases not matched to a gene. Germline V gene lookup returns CDR1 SGHVS and CDR2 FQNEAQ. This CDR3 reads CASSPGGGETQYF. In nucleotides, the CDR3 is TGTGCCAGCAGCCCCGGGGGGGGAGAGACCCAGTACTTC. Variable domain in full (rest from reference TRBV7-8 and TRBJ2-5): GAGVSQSPRYKVAKRGQDVALRCDPISGHVSLFWYQQALGQGPEFLTYFQNEAQLDKSGLPSDRFFAERPEGSVSTLKIQRTQQEDSAVYLCASSPGGGETQYFGPGTRLLVL.

DNA of the CDR3: TGTGCCAGCTCACCCTGGGTGGGACATAATGAAAAACTGTTTTTT. Residues: CASSPWVGHNEKLFF. The chain combines TRBV18 with TRBJ1-4; possibly TRBD1 for D (6 bases). The V end lost 3 bases, the J end lost 4 bases, and 12 bases lay between the germline ends. Germline CDR1 reads KGHSH; CDR2 reads LQKENI. The CDR3 contains 15 residues.

The chain couples TRBV5-4 to TRBJ2-3, with D possibly being TRBD1 (6 bases). V shed 7 bases and J shed 5 bases, with 20 bases lying between them. CDR1 is SGHNT, CDR2 YYREEE, per germline (reference sequence). This CDR3 comprises 15 residues. The CDR3 spells CASRGAWDTRDTQYF. The CDR3 DNA sequence: TGTGCCAGCCGGGGAGCCTGGGACACTCGAGATACGCAGTATTTT.

In its sample, this clone was seen once. The chain has TRBV19 and TRBJ2-5; a possible D gene is TRBD1 (6 bases). Between the trimmed V and J ends, which lost 4 bases and 7 bases, there was a span of 13 bases. Germline V gene sequence: CDR1 LNHDA, CDR2 SQIVND (reference sequence). The CDR3 totals 13 residues. The chain's CDR3 is CASSTTGIWTQYF. CDR3 nucleotide sequence: TGTGCCAGTAGTACAACAGGGATTTGGACCCAGTACTTC.

V is TRBV4-2 and J is TRBJ1-2, with D possibly TRBD1 on 5 matching bases. Between the trimmed V and J ends, which lost 3 bases and 4 bases, there was a span of 18 bases. The CDR3 has 16 amino acids. Germline-derived CDR1 and CDR2 are LGHNA and YNFKEQ. CDR3 nucleotides: TGTGCCAGCAGCCAGGACCCGGGACGCGGATTCTATGGCTACACCTTC. Translation: CASSQDPGRGFYGYTF.

This clone showed up just once. The V call is TRBV4-1, the J call TRBJ2-1; D gene unclear. The germline gives CDR1 MGHRA, CDR2 YSYEKL. This CDR3 is built from 13 residues. Trimming removed 0 bases from V and 4 bases from J, with 4 bases in between. The CDR3 DNA follows: TGCGCCAGCAGCCAAGATAGTTACAATGAGCAGTTCTTC. It encodes CASSQDSYNEQFF.

The J gene is TRBJ2-3, the V gene TRBV5-4; D not resolved. Trimming removed 0 bases from V and 6 bases from J, with 8 bases in between. Per the germline V gene, CDR1 is SGHNT and CDR2 is YYREEE (reference sequence). The length of the CDR3 is 13 residues. CDR3 sequence: CASSLVTRDTQYF. In DNA, the CDR3 is TGTGCCAGCAGCTTGGTTACCCGGGATACGCAGTATTTT.

Comment on this clone: This sample also contains other DNA sequences that code for the same CDR3. The V and J genes are TRBV5-1 and TRBJ2-6; no clear D. CDR1 SGHRS and CDR2 YFSETQ come from the germline V gene. The CDR3 has 16 residues. V dropped 0 bases and J dropped 0 bases, with 7 bases sitting between them. The CDR3 nucleotides read TGCGCCAGCAGCTTGGGACGGAGCTCTGGGGCCAACGTCCTGACTTTC. Protein: CASSLGRSSGANVLTF.

This clone was detected only a few times. The chain is built from TRBV30 and TRBJ2-2; D may correspond to TRBD1 or TRBD2 (5 bases each). The CDR3 has 14 amino acids. The germline V gene encodes CDR1 GTSNPN and CDR2 SVGIG (reference sequence). With 3 bases removed from V and 5 bases from J, the gap between germline ends came to 13 bases. Here the CDR3 reads CAWRGDPSTGELFF. DNA of the CDR3: TGTGCCTGGAGGGGGGACCCGTCGACCGGGGAGCTGTTTTTT.

The chain combines TRBV4-2 with TRBJ1-1; 8 nucleotides line up with TRBD1. This CDR3 is 15 amino acids long. V lost 2 bases to trimming and J lost 2 bases; unmatched junction nucleotides: 4. From germline, CDR1 is LGHNA and CDR2 YNFKEQ. The CDR3 nucleotides read TGTGCCAGCAGCCAATATCAGGGGGCTAACACTGAAGCTTTCTTT. This translates into CASSQYQGANTEAFF.

This sequence joins TRBV5-1 and TRBJ2-5, with 10 bases lining up with TRBD2. The ends lost 0 bases at V and 5 bases at J; junction bases unmatched: 10. CDR3 size: 17 residues. CDR1 is SGHRS and CDR2 is YFSETQ in the germline V gene. CDR3 sequence reads: CASSLGLAGALGETQYF. For the CDR3, the DNA is TGCGCCAGCAGCTTGGGGCTAGCGGGAGCCCTGGGCGAGACCCAGTACTTC.